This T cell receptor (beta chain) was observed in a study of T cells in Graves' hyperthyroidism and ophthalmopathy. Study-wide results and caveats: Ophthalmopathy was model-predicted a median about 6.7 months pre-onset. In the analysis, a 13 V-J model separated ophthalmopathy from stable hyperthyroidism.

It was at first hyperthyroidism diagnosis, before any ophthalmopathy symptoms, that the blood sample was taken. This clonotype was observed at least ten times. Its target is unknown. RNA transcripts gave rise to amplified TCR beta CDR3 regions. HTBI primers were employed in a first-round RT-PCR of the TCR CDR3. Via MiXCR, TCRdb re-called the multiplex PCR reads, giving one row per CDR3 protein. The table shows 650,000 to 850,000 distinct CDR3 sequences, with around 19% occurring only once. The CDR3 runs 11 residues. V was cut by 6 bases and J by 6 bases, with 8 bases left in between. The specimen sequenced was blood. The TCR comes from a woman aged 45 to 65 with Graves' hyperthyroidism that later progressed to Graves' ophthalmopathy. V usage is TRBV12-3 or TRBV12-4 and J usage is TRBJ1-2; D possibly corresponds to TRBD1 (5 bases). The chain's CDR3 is CASSRRDGYTF. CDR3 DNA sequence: TGTGCCAGCAGCCGCAGGGATGGCTACACCTTC.